This T cell receptor beta chain was sequenced for a study of cytomegalovirus exposure and HLA in healthy donors. Study results and caveats: Reports state that TCR beta sequences accurately predicted most subjects' HLA-A and HLA-B alleles.

After removal of 3 bases from V and 10 bases from J, the junction contained 5 bases not matched to a gene. There are 14 residues in the CDR3. The germline V gene encodes CDR1 MNHEY and CDR2 SMNVEV (reference sequence). Only a few counts were recorded for this clone. Its antigen is currently unknown. PCR primers comprised 60 Vbeta and 13 Jbeta primers. Data came from immunoSEQ multiplex PCR; TCRdb stores just in-frame clones and leaves some out. Here the sample spans about 94,000 clones, approximately 7.7% being singletons. This TCR derives from a man over 45 in good health and CMV-seronegative. The chain joins TRBV27 to TRBJ2-1; 11 positions match TRBD2. Sequencing was done on a sample of PBMCs. CDR3 sequence reads: CASSFSLAGGEQFF. The CDR3 coding sequence is TGTGCCAGCAGTTTTAGCCTAGCGGGAGGCGAGCAGTTCTTC.